The clone carrying this T cell receptor beta chain occurred a few times. Its antigen is undetermined. Sequenced by immunoSEQ multiplex PCR; TCRdb stores in-frame clones only, minus some. The table shows 65,000 to 70,000 clones, with roughly 87% occurring only once. This entry comes from a study of OX40 agonist ivuxolimab in advanced cancers. General study findings and limits: CD8+ T cells were the subset that, on average, had more expanded clones than CD4+. The study observed clonal expansion of CD4+ and CD8+ blood T cells by week 6 at 0.1 to 3.0 mg/kg.

This CDR3 comprises 14 residues. From germline, CDR1 is ENHRY and CDR2 SYGVKD. Losses at the gene ends were 6 bases for V and 7 bases for J; bases not matched to a gene: 9. The material sequenced was CD4+ or CD8+ T cells sorted from blood, taken in a trial of the OX40 agonist ivuxolimab. The chain employs TRBV10-3 and TRBJ1-1; TRBD1 matches 9 bases. This receptor was identified in an adult with an advanced solid tumor such as melanoma, head and neck, liver or kidney cancer. The CDR3 DNA follows: TGTGCCATCAGAGGTACAGGGGGCGCGGGTGAAGCTTTCTTT. It specifies CAIRGTGGAGEAFF.